Listed below are T cell receptor beta chains from one sample, sequenced in a study of cytomegalovirus exposure and HLA in healthy donors. The table came from immunoSEQ multiplex PCR; TCRdb's copy has only in-frame clones and leaves some out. The data contain 100,000 to 150,000 clones, about 71% of them seen just once; the ten biggest clones take up over 2%. Specimen: PBMCs. The source is a woman aged 55-70 years in good health and CMV-seropositive. Each CDR3 is given with its conserved first and last residue. The order of the fields is CDR3 protein, CDR3 DNA, J gene, clone size, D gene, V gene. D genes are given only for firm matches. Not every row has a clone size; where given, it reads once, few, many or a size class.

CDR3aa: CASSVGGRGDLAGYTF; CDR3nt: TGTGCCAGCAGCGTAGGGGGGCGGGGGGATCTTGCTGGCTACACCTTC; j_gene: TRBJ1-2; abundance: -; d_gene: -; v_gene: TRBV9
CDR3aa: CASSGGLAGTGELFF; CDR3nt: TGTGCCAGCAGCGGAGGACTAGCGGGAACCGGGGAGCTGTTTTTT; j_gene: TRBJ2-2; abundance: -; d_gene: TRBD2; v_gene: TRBV9
CDR3aa: CASSRPDRGYGYGYTF; CDR3nt: TGTGCCAGCAGCAGACCGGACAGGGGGTATGGTTATGGCTACACCTTC; j_gene: TRBJ1-2; abundance: -; d_gene: TRBD1; v_gene: TRBV9
CDR3aa: CASSERLDRGSGYTF; CDR3nt: TGTGCCAGCAGCGAACGATTGGACAGGGGAAGCGGCTACACCTTC; j_gene: TRBJ1-2; abundance: -; d_gene: TRBD1; v_gene: TRBV7-9
CDR3aa: CASSLAGLTGYTF; CDR3nt: TGTGCCAGCAGCTTGGCGGGGTTGACGGGCTACACCTTC; j_gene: TRBJ1-2; abundance: -; d_gene: -; v_gene: TRBV5-6
CDR3aa: CASRLVYNSPLHF; CDR3nt: TGTGCCAGCAGACTAGTTTATAATTCACCCCTCCACTTT; j_gene: TRBJ1-6; abundance: few; d_gene: -; v_gene: TRBV6-5
CDR3aa: CASGQEVLMNTEAFF; CDR3nt: TGTGCCAGCGGCCAAGAGGTCCTGATGAACACTGAAGCTTTCTTT; j_gene: TRBJ1-1; abundance: -; d_gene: -; v_gene: TRBV7-8
CDR3aa: CASSPSGTEMSPLHF; CDR3nt: TGCGCCAGCAGTCCATCTGGGACAGAAATGTCACCCCTCCACTTT; j_gene: TRBJ1-6; abundance: -; d_gene: TRBD1; v_gene: TRBV5-1
CDR3aa: CASSLYQGETTEAFF; CDR3nt: TGTGCCAGCAGTTTATACCAGGGTGAGACCACTGAAGCTTTCTTT; j_gene: TRBJ1-1; abundance: -; d_gene: -; v_gene: TRBV27
CDR3aa: CASSVGQLRETQYF; CDR3nt: TGTGCCAGCAGCGTGGGACAGCTACGGGAGACCCAGTACTTC; j_gene: TRBJ2-5; abundance: once; d_gene: TRBD1; v_gene: TRBV9
CDR3aa: CASTLTGGDTEAFF; CDR3nt: TGTGCCAGTACCCTGACAGGGGGCGACACTGAAGCTTTCTTT; j_gene: TRBJ1-1; abundance: -; d_gene: TRBD1; v_gene: TRBV19
CDR3aa: CASSEGHPNTEAFF; CDR3nt: TGTGCCAGCAGCGAGGGACATCCGAACACTGAAGCTTTCTTT; j_gene: TRBJ1-1; abundance: -; d_gene: -; v_gene: TRBV6-5
CDR3aa: CASSPTGNTGELFF; CDR3nt: TGTGCCAGCTCGCCAACAGGGAACACCGGGGAGCTGTTTTTT; j_gene: TRBJ2-2; abundance: -; d_gene: -; v_gene: TRBV9
CDR3aa: CASSAGLAGGSSYEQYF; CDR3nt: TGCGCCAGCAGCGCGGGACTAGCGGGGGGAAGCTCCTACGAGCAGTACTTC; j_gene: TRBJ2-7; abundance: -; d_gene: TRBD2; v_gene: TRBV5-1
CDR3aa: CASSQGAPQETQYF; CDR3nt: TGTGCCAGCAGCCAGGGGGCCCCCCAAGAGACCCAGTACTTC; j_gene: TRBJ2-5; abundance: -; d_gene: TRBD1; v_gene: TRBV6-5
CDR3aa: CASSTTGGSYEQYF; CDR3nt: TGTGCCAGCAGCACGACAGGGGGCTCCTACGAGCAGTACTTC; j_gene: TRBJ2-7; abundance: -; d_gene: TRBD1; v_gene: TRBV7-2